The sequence of this TCR beta chain was determined in a study of tumor-infiltrating lymphocytes in oesophageal squamous cell carcinoma. TCRdb recomputed calls from the PCR reads with MiXCR, one row per CDR3 protein. Found here are about 14,000 distinct CDR3 sequences, roughly 44% of them singletons; the top ten hold about half. The CDR3 length is 17 residues. V gave up 5 bases and J gave up 2 bases; unmatched junction bases: 12. The V gene's germline CDR1 is SGHTA and CDR2 FQGNSA. Sequenced input: blood. V and J are TRBV7-2 and TRBJ2-3; TRBD2 matches at 8 bases. The source of this sequence is a male donor with esophageal squamous cell carcinoma. As DNA, the CDR3 is TGTGCCAGCAGCAGACGTGGACTAGCAATTTCCACAGATACGCAGTATTTT. It translates to CASSRRGLAISTDTQYF.